This T cell receptor beta chain was found in a study of T cell repertoires in cytomegalovirus infection. TCRdb independently ran MiXCR on the reads; one entry per CDR3 protein. This table has roughly 990,000 distinct CDR3 sequences, less than 35% appearing once. This CDR3 is built from 13 residues. The ends were cut back, 3 bases at V and 7 bases at J, with 12 bases in the middle. To note about this clonotype: Its antigen is undetermined.

Material: cultured CD8+ T cells from PBMCs, obtained from culture after CMV antigen stimulation. This TCR was recovered from a human donor in good health (CMV status not recorded). Some clones in this sample may be carry-over from other donors' samples. The rearrangement links TRBV12-3 or TRBV12-4 to TRBJ1-2; D is undetermined. The CDR3 sequence is CASSFHVLAGYTF. The CDR3 bases are TGTGCCAGCAGTTTTCATGTTTTAGCTGGCTACACCTTC.